This T cell receptor (beta chain) was obtained from a study of glioma-infiltrating T cells after dendritic cell vaccination. The PCR used 60 V beta and 13 J beta primers. Here immunoSEQ multiplex PCR was the method, and the copy in TCRdb shows in-frame clones only, minus some. The data hold fewer than 75,000 clones, with around 81% observed a single time. The sample was blood, taken before dendritic cell vaccination. This receptor was taken from a human donor with glioblastoma.

The CDR3 here is CASSSRQGAGETQYF. The DNA of the CDR3 is TGTGCCAGCAGCTCCCGACAGGGGGCCGGGGAGACCCAGTACTTC. The V and J genes are TRBV7-2 and TRBJ2-5, with 10 nucleotides matching TRBD1. In germline, CDR1 is SGHTA, CDR2 FQGNSA. The CDR3 has 15 amino acids. V lost 4 bases, J lost 5 bases, and 7 bases stayed unmatched.